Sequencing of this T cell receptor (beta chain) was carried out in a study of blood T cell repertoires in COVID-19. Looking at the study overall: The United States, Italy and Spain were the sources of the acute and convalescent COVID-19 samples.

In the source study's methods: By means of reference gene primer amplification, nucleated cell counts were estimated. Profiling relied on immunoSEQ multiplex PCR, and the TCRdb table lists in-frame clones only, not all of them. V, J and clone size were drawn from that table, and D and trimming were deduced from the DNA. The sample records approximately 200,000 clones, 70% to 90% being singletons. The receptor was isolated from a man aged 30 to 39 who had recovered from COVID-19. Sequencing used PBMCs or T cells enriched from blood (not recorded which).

Here the CDR3 reads CASSVATLNTEAFF. CDR3 DNA: TGTGCCAGCAGCGTAGCTACGTTGAACACTGAAGCTTTCTTT. This chain links TRBV9 with TRBJ1-1, with D unresolved. Germline V gene lookup returns CDR1 SGDLS and CDR2 YYNGEE. The germline V and J ends were trimmed by 0 bases and 0 bases, with 6 bases remaining between them. This CDR3 region has 14 residues.